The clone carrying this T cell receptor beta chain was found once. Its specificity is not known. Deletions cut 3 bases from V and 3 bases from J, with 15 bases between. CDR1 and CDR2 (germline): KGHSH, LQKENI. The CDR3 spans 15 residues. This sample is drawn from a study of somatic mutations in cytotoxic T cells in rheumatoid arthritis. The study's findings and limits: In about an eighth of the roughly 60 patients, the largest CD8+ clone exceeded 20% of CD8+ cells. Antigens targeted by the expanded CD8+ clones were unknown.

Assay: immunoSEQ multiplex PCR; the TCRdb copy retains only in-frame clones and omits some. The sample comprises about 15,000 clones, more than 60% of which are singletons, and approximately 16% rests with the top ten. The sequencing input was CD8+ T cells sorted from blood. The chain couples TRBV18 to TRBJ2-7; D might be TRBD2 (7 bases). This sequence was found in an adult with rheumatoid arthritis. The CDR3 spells CASSPGGGHIYEQYF. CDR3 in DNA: TGTGCCAGCTCACCTGGCGGGGGCCACATCTACGAGCAGTACTTC.